The TCR beta chain described here comes from a study of T cell responses to AZD1222 COVID-19 vaccine. Study-level findings and limits: The study sampled repertoires only after the peak T cell response. Spike-specific TCR breadth and depth grew following two AZD1222 doses.

Notes on this clone: Its antigen remains unknown.

The CDR3 runs to 14 residues. The V and J ends lost 5 bases and 7 bases, in that order; junction bases with no gene match: 8. Germline CDR1 SGHTA, CDR2 FQGNSA. The protocol was immunoSEQ multiplex PCR, while the TCRdb copy is restricted to in-frame clones and leaves out a portion. This sample has about 120,000 clones, with roughly 90% found just once. The material sequenced was peripheral blood, taken on day 0 of AZD1222 vaccination. This receptor was obtained from an adult in good health. The gene calls are TRBV7-2 and TRBJ1-2; 9 bases line up with TRBD1. The CDR3 coding sequence is TGTGCCAGCAGCCCGGGACAGGGCCTGTCTGGCTACACCTTC. Its translation: CASSPGQGLSGYTF.